Below are 22 T cell receptor beta chains sequenced from a single sample in a study of patients and donors after allogeneic stem cell transplantation. TCRdb analysed the RT-PCR reads with MiXCR anew, one entry per CDR3 protein. The sample contains some 150,000 distinct CDR3 sequences, approximately 35% of which appear only once. The material sequenced was blood, either unsorted or a sorted T cell fraction (not recorded which). The receptors derive from a human donor who was either an allogeneic HSCT recipient or a stem cell or donor lymphocyte infusion donor (not recorded which). It is not recorded whose cells these are; they may come from a transplant donor.

The gene calls are TRBV7-8 and TRBJ1-1; a possible D gene is TRBD1 (6 bases). V gave up 5 bases and J gave up 5 bases, with 18 bases separating them. The CDR3 consists of 15 residues. Per the germline V gene, CDR1 is SGHVS and CDR2 is FQNEAQ. This chain's CDR3 is CASSPGGALVTEAFF. In nucleotides, the CDR3 is TGTGCCAGCAGCCCCGGGGGGGCGCTGGTAACTGAAGCTTTCTTT.

The V gene is TRBV10-3, the J gene TRBJ2-3, with 10 positions matching TRBD2. Trimming cost V 4 bases and J 0 bases; bases outside gene matches: 10. CDR1 ENHRY and CDR2 SYGVKD come from the germline V gene. This CDR3 has 18 residues. CDR3 sequence reads: CAISGLAGDAQSTDTQYF. The CDR3 DNA reads as TGTGCCATCAGTGGCCTAGCGGGGGACGCTCAGAGCACAGATACGCAGTATTTT.

This clonotype came up a few times. This sequence joins TRBV20-1 and TRBJ1-2; D is undetermined. Germline V gives CDR1 DFQATT, CDR2 SNEGSKA (reference sequence). This CDR3 region has 12 residues. V was trimmed by 3 bases and J by 4 bases, leaving 9 bases between them. The CDR3 is CSARRAGYGYTF. In DNA, the CDR3 is TGCAGTGCTAGGCGGGCGGGCTATGGCTACACCTTC.

This clonotype was observed a handful of times. The chain is built from TRBV12-3 or TRBV12-4 and TRBJ2-5; 7 positions match TRBD1. The CDR3 loop spans 15 amino acids. V lost 1 base and J lost 5; bases outside the gene matches: 7. CDR3 bases: TGTGCCAGCAGTTTAGGAGACAGGGTCGGGGAGACCCAGTACTTC. This encodes CASSLGDRVGETQYF.

The chain uses TRBV6-2 or TRBV6-3 and TRBJ2-1; D remains unclear. This CDR3 is 11 amino acids long. Between the trimmed V and J ends, which lost 5 bases and 10 bases, there was a span of 9 bases. In germline, CDR1 is MNHEY, CDR2 SVGEGT. Here the CDR3 DNA reads TGTGCCAGCAGTCGACTTGGAGAGCAGTTCTTC. This encodes CASSRLGEQFF.

The chain links TRBV6-5 to TRBJ1-3, with D possibly TRBD1 on 5 matching bases. The V gene's germline CDR1 is MNHEY and CDR2 SVGAGI. Trimming pared 5 bases from V and 0 bases from J, leaving 14 bases between. The CDR3 is 16 residues long. The CDR3 DNA sequence: TGTGCCAGCAGTCAGTTCGGGGCGATCTCTGGAAACACCATATATTTT. Amino acids: CASSQFGAISGNTIYF.

V gene TRBV28 combines with J gene TRBJ1-3; D unclear. This CDR3 has 14 residues. Per germline, CDR1 MDHEN and CDR2 SYDVKM. Trimming left V 2 bases short and J 0 bases short, with 5 bases between. This chain's CDR3 is CASSLAPSGNTIYF. The CDR3 DNA follows: TGTGCCAGCAGTTTAGCTCCCTCTGGAAACACCATATATTTT.

The V call is TRBV24-1, the J call TRBJ2-3, with no clear D. Between the trimmed V and J ends, which lost 4 bases and 2 bases, there was a span of 3 bases. The CDR3 has 12 amino acids. Germline-derived CDR1 and CDR2 are KGHDR and SFDVKD. CDR3 protein: CATSDFTDTQYF. The CDR3 DNA follows: TGTGCCACCAGTGACTTCACAGATACGCAGTATTTT.

Only one count was recorded for this clonotype. V gene TRBV29-1 combines with J gene TRBJ1-2; no reliable D call. V was trimmed by 2 bases and J by 4 bases, leaving 17 bases between them. CDR1 is SQVTM, CDR2 ANQGSEA, per germline. The CDR3 runs 15 residues. In nucleotides, the CDR3 is TGCAGCGTTGAATCGGTTGGCAGGAAGGGCTATGGCTACACCTTC. Its translation is CSVESVGRKGYGYTF.

This clonotype has only a few counts. The J gene is TRBJ1-2, the V gene TRBV9; 8 bases match TRBD1. This CDR3 comprises 14 residues. The V gene's germline CDR1 is SGDLS and CDR2 YYNGEE. Germline trimming cut 2 bases from V and 2 bases from J; bases unmatched to any gene: 2. CDR3 loop: CASSVGQENYGYTF. Written as DNA, the CDR3 is TGTGCCAGCAGCGTGGGACAGGAGAACTATGGCTACACCTTC.

This chain joins TRBV3-1 and TRBJ2-1; TRBD2 matches at 8 bases. The V gene end was trimmed by 5 bases and the J gene end by 4 bases; junction bases not matched to a gene: 10. CDR1 LGHDT and CDR2 YNNKEL come from the germline V gene (reference sequence). The CDR3 runs to 16 residues. CDR3 DNA: TGTGCCAGCAGCTACGGCGGGGGGCCGAATTACAATGAGCAGTTCTTC. It translates to CASSYGGGPNYNEQFF.

The gene calls are TRBV25-1 and TRBJ2-5; D remains unclear. V lost 6 bases, J lost 4 bases, and 6 bases lay in between. Germline assignment: CDR1 MGHDK and CDR2 SYGVNS. The CDR3 has 11 amino acids. CDR3 sequence (DNA): TGTGCCAGCAGCGCCCTAGAGACCCAGTACTTC. It is translated as CASSALETQYF.

This clonotype was seen only a few times. This chain links TRBV19 with TRBJ1-5; 7 nucleotides match TRBD1. V lost 6 bases, J lost 4 bases, and 3 bases stayed unmatched. CDR3 length: 13 residues. Germline V gene data show CDR1 as LNHDA and CDR2 as SQIVND (reference sequence). CDR3 nucleotides: TGTGCCAGTAGCCGGGACAGAAATCAGCCCCAGCATTTT. Residues: CASSRDRNQPQHF. The complete variable domain, with remaining parts taken from reference TRBV19 and TRBJ1-5, reads DGGITQSPKYLFRKEGQNVTLSCEQNLNHDAMYWYRQDPGQGLRLIYYSQIVNDFQKGDIAEGYSVSREKKESFPLTVTSAQKNPTAFYLCASSRDRNQPQHFGDGTRLSIL.

This clonotype was seen only a few times. The chain couples TRBV5-1 to TRBJ1-1, with D perhaps matching TRBD1 (6 bases). The CDR3 loop spans 15 amino acids. The V end lost 0 bases, the J end lost 0 bases, and 9 bases lay between the germline ends. Germline V gene lookup returns CDR1 SGHRS and CDR2 YFSETQ. For the CDR3, the DNA is TGCGCCAGCAGCTTGGCTGGACAGATGAACACTGAAGCTTTCTTT. It encodes CASSLAGQMNTEAFF.

This chain connects TRBV9 to TRBJ1-1, with no clear D. The CDR3 has 14 amino acids. V lost 4 bases, J lost 4 bases, and 14 bases lay in between. Germline V gene sequence: CDR1 SGDLS, CDR2 YYNGEE. The CDR3 protein is CASSTTDYPTEAFF. CDR3 bases: TGTGCCAGCAGCACTACAGACTACCCCACTGAAGCTTTCTTT.

This chain connects TRBV5-1 to TRBJ2-2; no firm D call. Germline assignment: CDR1 SGHRS and CDR2 YFSETQ. Deletions cut 4 bases from V and 6 bases from J, with 10 bases between. This CDR3 spans 13 amino acids. For the CDR3, the DNA is TGCGCCAGCAGCCTCCTCCAGGCCGGGGAGCTGTTTTTT. Translation: CASSLLQAGELFF.

This clonotype was observed a single time. V and J are TRBV28 and TRBJ2-6, with 9 positions matching TRBD1. With V trimmed by 6 bases and J by 0 bases, 9 bases remained unmatched. Germline V gene data show CDR1 as MDHEN and CDR2 as SYDVKM. This CDR3 comprises 18 residues. The CDR3 is CASSRAGTGTSGANVLTF. The CDR3 region has the DNA TGTGCCAGCAGCCGCGCCGGGACAGGGACCTCTGGGGCCAACGTCCTGACTTTC.

This clonotype was seen a handful of times. A junction end diverges from the germline sequence, so it may reflect a read error. The chain has TRBV25-1 and TRBJ1-6; D perhaps matches TRBD1 (6 bases). This CDR3 is 15 amino acids long. The V gene's germline CDR1 is MGHDK and CDR2 SYGVNS. The CDR3 coding sequence is TGTGCCAGCAGCGAAAGGGACACCTATGATTCACCCCTCCACTTT. It is translated as CASSERDTYDSPLHF.

This clonotype was recorded many times. This chain connects TRBV7-3 to TRBJ1-4, with a weak D call TRBD1 (5 bases). The germline V gene has CDR1 SGHTA and CDR2 FQGTGA. The CDR3 loop spans 14 amino acids. V was pared by 2 bases and J by 2 bases, with 6 bases between. CDR3 sequence: CASSLGGTNEKLFF. The CDR3 DNA is TGTGCCAGCAGCTTAGGGGGGACTAATGAAAAACTGTTTTTT.

The J gene is TRBJ2-5, the V gene TRBV29-1, with 8 bases that match TRBD2. The V gene end was trimmed by 6 bases and the J gene end by 2 bases; junction bases not matched to a gene: 11. The CDR3 consists of 15 residues. The germline CDR1 and CDR2 sequences are SQVTM and ANQGSEA. The CDR3 DNA follows: TGCAGCGTCGCTGAGCGGGGGAGGGGTCAAGAGACCCAGTACTTC. This translates into CSVAERGRGQETQYF.

This clonotype came up a few times. As DNA, the CDR3 is TGTGCCAGCAGCCAAGACAGACAGCCCCAGCATTTT. Translated, it gives CASSQDRQPQHF. The genes are TRBV14 and TRBJ1-5; D unclear. The CDR3 spans 12 residues. Germline values: CDR1 SGHDN, CDR2 FVKESK. Trimming stripped 0 bases from V and 7 bases from J, with 4 bases between.

The CDR3 region has the DNA TGTGCCAGCAGCGGGGGTTGGAAGAACACTGAAGCTTTCTTT. Translation gives CASSGGWKNTEAFF. The chain couples TRBV3-1 to TRBJ1-1; weak D call: TRBD1 (5 bases). Trimming pared 5 bases from V and 1 base from J, leaving 11 bases between. The germline gives CDR1 LGHDT, CDR2 YNNKEL (reference sequence). The CDR3 is 14 amino acids.